The entry below gives a single T cell receptor (beta chain) sequence along with its context. These data originate in a study of cytomegalovirus exposure and HLA in healthy donors. V was pared by 1 base and J by 1 base, with 8 bases between. The CDR3 spans 15 residues. Germline-derived CDR1 and CDR2 are SGHVS and FNYEAQ. In the PCR, 60 Vbeta and 13 Jbeta primers were used. The data were produced by immunoSEQ multiplex PCR, yet TCRdb's version contains in-frame clones alone and is incomplete. The sample contains under 300,000 clones, approximately 80% of which appear only once. The chain combines TRBV7-6 with TRBJ2-1; D uncertain. Sequencing was carried out using PBMCs. The TCR originated in a woman in her sixties in good health and CMV-seropositive. The DNA for the CDR3 is TGTGCCAGCAGCTTAGGAGTTCCTTCCTACAATGAGCAGTTCTTC. Protein product: CASSLGVPSYNEQFF.